Listed below are T cell receptor beta chains from one sample, sequenced in a study of CD8+CD57+ T cells in acquired aplastic anemia. TCRdb analysed the reads with MiXCR anew, one entry per CDR3 protein. The sample has 150,000 to 200,000 distinct CDR3 sequences, roughly 48% seen once. Sequenced material: sorted CD4+, CD8+, or CD8+CD57+ T cells (not recorded which) from PBMCs. These receptor sequences come from a human donor with aplastic anemia. CDR3s include the opening cysteine and the closing phenylalanine or tryptophan. The order of the fields is V gene, CDR3 protein.

v_gene: TRBV11-2
CDR3aa: CASSSTDPNFNSPFYF

v_gene: TRBV29-1
CDR3aa: CSVALTGNEAFF

v_gene: TRBV2
CDR3aa: CASRGGRGNQPQHF

v_gene: TRBV2
CDR3aa: CASSPTGTGALGELFF

v_gene: TRBV14
CDR3aa: CASSQNRAEAFF

v_gene: TRBV25-1
CDR3aa: CASHRGRDTYEQCF

v_gene: TRBV4-1
CDR3aa: CASSPLAGQNREQYF

v_gene: TRBV5-1
CDR3aa: CASSLADRTDTQYF

v_gene: TRBV10-3
CDR3aa: CAIRVDRANSPLHF

v_gene: TRBV15
CDR3aa: CATSRDRQGRGEQYF

v_gene: TRBV5-4
CDR3aa: CASSLVVDGYMNTGELFF

v_gene: TRBV24-1
CDR3aa: CATSRTGGRQPQHF

v_gene: TRBV3-1
CDR3aa: CASSQDPGPNTEAFF

v_gene: TRBV25-1
CDR3aa: CASSDPTGTVYGYTF

v_gene: TRBV19
CDR3aa: CASSIGTGLYTEAFF

v_gene: TRBV10-3
CDR3aa: CASSRDTGFPYEQYF

v_gene: TRBV20-1
CDR3aa: CSARDRQANTGELFF

v_gene: TRBV20-1
CDR3aa: CSATGLSYNEQFF

v_gene: TRBV7-7
CDR3aa: CASYSGAWGYTF

v_gene: TRBV6-1
CDR3aa: CASRGMGQRRTDTQYF